A selection of T cell receptor beta chains follows, all from one sample in a study of T cell responses to AZD1222 COVID-19 vaccine. Sequencing was performed with immunoSEQ multiplex PCR; in TCRdb, only in-frame clones are kept and a portion is missing. The sample consists of some 130,000 clones, 80% to 90% of them appearing once. The sequencing here drew on peripheral blood, taken on day 0 of AZD1222 vaccination. Receptors were obtained from an adult in good health. The CDR3 runs from the conserved cysteine through the conserved F or W. Each record gives: D gene, J gene, clone size, V gene, CDR3 protein, CDR3 DNA. A D gene is named only where the DNA matches it firmly. Rows give clone size only sometimes, using once, few, many, or a class for an expanded clone.

d_call: TRBD1; j_call: TRBJ2-1; clone_size: .; v_call: TRBV15; cdr3_aa: CATSVGQGSYNEQFF; cdr3_nt: TGTGCCACCAGCGTGGGACAGGGGTCCTACAATGAGCAGTTCTTC
d_call: .; j_call: TRBJ2-3; clone_size: .; v_call: TRBV7-2; cdr3_aa: CASSLTYLSTDTQYF; cdr3_nt: TGTGCCAGCAGCTTAACATATCTGAGCACAGATACGCAGTATTTT
d_call: .; j_call: TRBJ2-3; clone_size: .; v_call: TRBV18; cdr3_aa: CASSHQKGTESTDTQYF; cdr3_nt: TGTGCCAGCTCACATCAGAAGGGAACGGAGAGCACAGATACGCAGTATTTT
d_call: TRBD2; j_call: TRBJ2-7; clone_size: .; v_call: TRBV2; cdr3_aa: CASSARLATYEQYF; cdr3_nt: TGTGCCAGCAGTGCTCGACTAGCTACCTACGAGCAGTACTTC
d_call: .; j_call: TRBJ1-2; clone_size: .; v_call: TRBV28; cdr3_aa: CASRETDGADSGYTF; cdr3_nt: TGTGCCAGCAGGGAGACAGATGGGGCGGACTCCGGCTACACCTTC
d_call: .; j_call: TRBJ1-1; clone_size: .; v_call: TRBV2; cdr3_aa: CASSVGRGTEAFF; cdr3_nt: TGTGCCAGCAGTGTCGGGAGAGGCACTGAAGCTTTCTTT
d_call: .; j_call: TRBJ1-5; clone_size: .; v_call: TRBV18; cdr3_aa: CASSPDGALNQPQHF; cdr3_nt: TGTGCCAGCTCACCAGACGGGGCCCTGAATCAGCCCCAGCATTTT
d_call: .; j_call: TRBJ2-5; clone_size: .; v_call: TRBV5-1; cdr3_aa: CASTPGGGSETQYF; cdr3_nt: TGCGCCAGCACCCCTGGAGGGGGTAGCGAGACCCAGTACTTC
d_call: TRBD2; j_call: TRBJ2-2; clone_size: .; v_call: TRBV19; cdr3_aa: CASSMPGLAGVETGELFF; cdr3_nt: TGTGCCAGTAGTATGCCGGGACTAGCGGGAGTCGAGACCGGGGAGCTGTTTTTT
d_call: .; j_call: TRBJ2-3; clone_size: .; v_call: TRBV5-6; cdr3_aa: CASSLVEDTQYF; cdr3_nt: TGTGCCAGCAGCTTGGTAGAGGATACGCAGTATTTT
d_call: .; j_call: TRBJ2-1; clone_size: many; v_call: TRBV9; cdr3_aa: CASSGGLGGSYNEQFF; cdr3_nt: TGTGCCAGCAGCGGCGGACTGGGGGGTTCCTACAATGAGCAGTTCTTC
d_call: .; j_call: TRBJ2-6; clone_size: .; v_call: TRBV6-4; cdr3_aa: CASSDSISSGANVLTF; cdr3_nt: TGTGCCAGCAGTGACTCGATCAGCTCTGGGGCCAACGTCCTGACTTTC
d_call: .; j_call: TRBJ1-5; clone_size: .; v_call: TRBV19; cdr3_aa: CASSIRGSSQPQHF; cdr3_nt: TGTGCCAGTAGTATAAGAGGGTCGAGTCAGCCCCAGCATTTT
d_call: TRBD1; j_call: TRBJ1-2; clone_size: .; v_call: TRBV4-1; cdr3_aa: CASSQDHLGQGFGYTF; cdr3_nt: TGCGCCAGCAGCCAAGATCATTTAGGACAGGGGTTTGGCTACACCTTC
d_call: .; j_call: TRBJ2-7; clone_size: .; v_call: TRBV29-1; cdr3_aa: CSVGRVNYEQYF; cdr3_nt: TGCAGCGTGGGGCGCGTCAATTACGAGCAGTACTTC
d_call: TRBD1; j_call: TRBJ2-7; clone_size: .; v_call: TRBV28; cdr3_aa: CASRTGALLEQYF; cdr3_nt: TGTGCCAGCCGGACAGGGGCCCTCCTCGAGCAGTACTTC
d_call: TRBD2; j_call: TRBJ2-3; clone_size: .; v_call: TRBV5-1; cdr3_aa: CASSLRAGGGTDTQYF; cdr3_nt: TGCGCCAGCAGCCTTCGAGCGGGGGGAGGCACAGATACGCAGTATTTT
d_call: .; j_call: TRBJ1-1; clone_size: .; v_call: TRBV4-2; cdr3_aa: CASSPLGATEAFF; cdr3_nt: TGTGCCAGCAGCCCCTTGGGGGCCACTGAAGCTTTCTTT
d_call: TRBD1; j_call: TRBJ2-5; clone_size: .; v_call: TRBV7-2; cdr3_aa: CASSSRQGSAVFTQYF; cdr3_nt: TGTGCCAGCAGCTCCCGACAGGGATCGGCAGTTTTCACCCAGTACTTC
d_call: .; j_call: TRBJ2-5; clone_size: .; v_call: TRBV28; cdr3_aa: CASSLSAPETQYF; cdr3_nt: TGTGCCAGCAGTTTATCGGCGCCGGAGACCCAGTACTTC
d_call: TRBD2; j_call: TRBJ2-2; clone_size: .; v_call: TRBV19; cdr3_aa: CASSINSGVTGELFF; cdr3_nt: TGTGCCAGTAGTATAAATAGCGGGGTCACCGGGGAGCTGTTTTTT
d_call: .; j_call: TRBJ1-2; clone_size: .; v_call: TRBV28; cdr3_aa: CASSSGPPNYGYTF; cdr3_nt: TGTGCCAGCAGTTCAGGGCCCCCTAACTATGGCTACACCTTC
d_call: TRBD2; j_call: TRBJ2-1; clone_size: .; v_call: TRBV5-1; cdr3_aa: CASSSTLLAGGQGEQFF; cdr3_nt: TGCGCCAGCAGCTCCACCCTACTAGCGGGAGGGCAGGGTGAGCAGTTCTTC
d_call: .; j_call: TRBJ2-7; clone_size: .; v_call: TRBV5-1; cdr3_aa: CASSTVSSRLTYEQYF; cdr3_nt: TGCGCCAGCAGCACTGTGTCTTCCCGACTGACCTACGAGCAGTACTTC
d_call: TRBD1; j_call: TRBJ1-5; clone_size: once; v_call: TRBV7-2; cdr3_aa: CASSSHRGDQPQHF; cdr3_nt: TGTGCCAGCAGCTCACACAGGGGAGACCAGCCCCAGCATTTT
d_call: TRBD1; j_call: TRBJ2-7; clone_size: .; v_call: TRBV9; cdr3_aa: CASSGRKGTGEGTVQYF; cdr3_nt: TGTGCCAGCAGCGGACGGAAGGGGACAGGGGAGGGTACGGTGCAGTACTTC
d_call: TRBD1; j_call: TRBJ2-1; clone_size: .; v_call: TRBV7-6; cdr3_aa: CASSSLRDRDNEQFF; cdr3_nt: TGTGCCAGCAGTTCGTTACGGGACAGGGATAATGAGCAGTTCTTC